The TCR beta chain described here comes from a study of OX40 agonist ivuxolimab in advanced cancers. V lost 3 bases to trimming and J lost 4 bases; unmatched junction nucleotides: 5. The CDR3 has 15 residues. Germline V gives CDR1 LGHNT, CDR2 FRNRAP. This clone was seen a single time. The table came from immunoSEQ multiplex PCR; TCRdb's copy has only in-frame clones and leaves some out. The data show over 65,000 clones, less than 95% seen once. This sequence originates from an adult with an advanced solid tumor such as melanoma, head and neck, liver or kidney cancer. The V call is TRBV12-5, the J call TRBJ2-1; 8 bases are shared with TRBD2. The source was CD4+ or CD8+ T cells sorted from blood, collected in a trial of the OX40 agonist ivuxolimab. The CDR3 is CASGLGLADYNEQFF. Written as DNA, the CDR3 is TGTGCTAGTGGTTTAGGACTAGCAGATTACAATGAGCAGTTCTTC.